This TCR beta chain was profiled in a study of regulatory T cells in long-lasting Graves disease. Study-level background: Persistence in Graves' disease denoted antithyroid drug use beyond 5 years alongside positive TSH receptor antibodies.

Combining iRepertoire HTBI primers with Arm-PCR of CDR3 regions, the authors built TCR beta libraries. TCRdb called the multiplex PCR reads again in MiXCR, with one record for every CDR3 protein. Altogether 350,000 to 500,000 distinct CDR3 sequences are present, 20% to 25% being singletons, with the ten largest covering 14%. The CDR3 is 15 residues long. With 6 bases removed from V and 0 bases from J, the gap between germline ends came to 13 bases. Regarding time point: persistent/refractory GD, antithyroid drugs over 5 years with positive TRAb. Researchers made the TCR library from RNA that was extracted from PBMCs. Graves' disease diagnosis relied on American Thyroid Association guidelines.

Here the sequenced sample was peripheral blood mononuclear cells (PBMCs), taken when the disease was refractory, from a patient treated with antithyroid drugs. V gene TRBV12-3 or TRBV12-4 combines with J gene TRBJ2-3; TRBD1 is a possible D gene (5 bases). The source of this sequence is a female donor with Graves disease. The CDR3 loop reads CASSNRLLSTDTQYF. In DNA form, the CDR3 reads TGTGCCAGCAGCAACAGGTTGCTTAGCACAGATACGCAGTATTTT.